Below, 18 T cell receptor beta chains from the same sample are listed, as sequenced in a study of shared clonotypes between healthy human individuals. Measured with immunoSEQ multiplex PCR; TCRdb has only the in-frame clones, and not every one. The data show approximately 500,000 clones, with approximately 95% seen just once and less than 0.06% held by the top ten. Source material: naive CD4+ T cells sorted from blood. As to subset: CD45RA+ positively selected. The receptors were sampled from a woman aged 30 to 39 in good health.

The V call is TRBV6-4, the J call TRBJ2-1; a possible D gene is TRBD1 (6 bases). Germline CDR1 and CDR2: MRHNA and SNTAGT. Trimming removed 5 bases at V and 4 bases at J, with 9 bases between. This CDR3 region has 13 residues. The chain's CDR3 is CASSPQGYNEQFF. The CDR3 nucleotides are TGTGCCAGCAGTCCACAGGGTTACAATGAGCAGTTCTTC.

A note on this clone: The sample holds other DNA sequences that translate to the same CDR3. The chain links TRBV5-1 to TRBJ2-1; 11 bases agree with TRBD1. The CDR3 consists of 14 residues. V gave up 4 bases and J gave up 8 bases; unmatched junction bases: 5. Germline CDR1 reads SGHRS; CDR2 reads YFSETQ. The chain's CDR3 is CASSPGQGADEQFF. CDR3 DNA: TGCGCCAGCAGCCCCGGACAGGGGGCGGATGAGCAGTTCTTC. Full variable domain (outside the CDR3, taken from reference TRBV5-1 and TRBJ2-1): KAGVTQTPRYLIKTRGQQVTLSCSPISGHRSVSWYQQTPGQGLQFLFEYFSETQRNKGNFPGRFSGRQFSNSRSEMNVSTLELGDSALYLCASSPGQGADEQFFGPGTRLTVL.

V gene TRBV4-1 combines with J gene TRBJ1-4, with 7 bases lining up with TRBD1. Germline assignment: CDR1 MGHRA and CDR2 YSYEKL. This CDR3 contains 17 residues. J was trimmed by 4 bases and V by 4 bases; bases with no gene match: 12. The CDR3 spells CASSRGDSGGLNEKLFF. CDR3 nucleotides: TGCGCCAGCAGCCGAGGTGATTCAGGGGGGCTTAATGAAAAACTGTTTTTT.

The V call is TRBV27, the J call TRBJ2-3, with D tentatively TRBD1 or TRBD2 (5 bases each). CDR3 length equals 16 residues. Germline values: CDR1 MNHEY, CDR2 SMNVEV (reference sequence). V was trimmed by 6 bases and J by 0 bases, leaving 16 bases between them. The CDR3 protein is CASRNGTAASTDTQYF. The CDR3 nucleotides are TGTGCCAGCAGAAATGGGACGGCTGCTAGCACAGATACGCAGTATTTT.

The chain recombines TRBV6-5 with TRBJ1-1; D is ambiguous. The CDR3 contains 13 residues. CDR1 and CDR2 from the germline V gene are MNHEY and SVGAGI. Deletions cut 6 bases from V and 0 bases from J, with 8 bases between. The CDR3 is CASRRWLNTEAFF. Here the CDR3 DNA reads TGTGCCAGCAGGCGCTGGTTGAACACTGAAGCTTTCTTT.

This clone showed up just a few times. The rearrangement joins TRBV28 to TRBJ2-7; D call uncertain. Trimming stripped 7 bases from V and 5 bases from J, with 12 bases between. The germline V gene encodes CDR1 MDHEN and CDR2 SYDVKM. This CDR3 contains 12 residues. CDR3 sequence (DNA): TGTGCCAGCACCAGATCGATCCACGAGCAGTACTTC. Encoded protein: CASTRSIHEQYF.

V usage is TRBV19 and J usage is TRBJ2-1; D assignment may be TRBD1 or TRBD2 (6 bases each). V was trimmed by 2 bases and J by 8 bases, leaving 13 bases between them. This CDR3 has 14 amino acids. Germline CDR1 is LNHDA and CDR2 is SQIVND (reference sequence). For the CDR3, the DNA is TGTGCCAGTAGTATAACAGAGGGGGGCGATGAGCAGTTCTTC. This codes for CASSITEGGDEQFF.

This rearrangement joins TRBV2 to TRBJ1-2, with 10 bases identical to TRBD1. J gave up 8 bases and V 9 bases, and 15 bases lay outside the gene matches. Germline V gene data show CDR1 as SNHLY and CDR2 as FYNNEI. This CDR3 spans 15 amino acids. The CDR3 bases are TGTGCCAGTACTGATTCGACAGGGGGCGCTTGGGGCTACACCTTC. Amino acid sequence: CASTDSTGGAWGYTF.

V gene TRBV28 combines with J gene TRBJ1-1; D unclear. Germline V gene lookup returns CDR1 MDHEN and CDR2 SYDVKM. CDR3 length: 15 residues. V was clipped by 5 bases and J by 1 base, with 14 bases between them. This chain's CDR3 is CASSPSPSRNTEAFF. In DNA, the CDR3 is TGTGCCAGCAGTCCATCCCCTTCAAGGAACACTGAAGCTTTCTTT. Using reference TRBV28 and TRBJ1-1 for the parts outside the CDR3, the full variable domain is DVKVTQSSRYLVKRTGEKVFLECVQDMDHENMFWYRQDPGLGLRLIYFSYDVKMKEKGDIPEGYSVSREKKERFSLILESASTNQTSMYLCASSPSPSRNTEAFFGQGTRLTVV.

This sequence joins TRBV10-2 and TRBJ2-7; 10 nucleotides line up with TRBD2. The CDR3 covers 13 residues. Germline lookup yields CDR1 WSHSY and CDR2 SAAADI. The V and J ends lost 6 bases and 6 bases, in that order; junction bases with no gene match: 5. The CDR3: CASRAGGSVEQYF. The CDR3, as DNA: TGCGCCAGCAGAGCGGGAGGGTCCGTCGAGCAGTACTTC.

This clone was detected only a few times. The CDR3 region is CASSLGAPEAFF. CDR3 DNA: TGTGCCAGCAGTCTGGGGGCGCCTGAAGCTTTCTTT. The chain combines TRBV28 with TRBJ1-1; maybe TRBD1 (6 bases). The CDR3 extends over 12 amino acids. Germline V gene data show CDR1 as MDHEN and CDR2 as SYDVKM. Trimming took 5 bases from V and 6 from J, leaving 10 bases between them.

CDR3 sequence reads: CASSTRLAGLYEQYF. Written as DNA, the CDR3 is TGTGCCAGCAGTACTCGACTAGCGGGCCTCTACGAGCAGTACTTC. The J gene is TRBJ2-7, the V gene TRBV2; 10 positions match TRBD2. CDR3 length: 15 residues. CDR1 is SNHLY and CDR2 is FYNNEI in the germline V gene. The V gene end was trimmed by 5 bases and the J gene end by 3 bases; junction bases not matched to a gene: 7.

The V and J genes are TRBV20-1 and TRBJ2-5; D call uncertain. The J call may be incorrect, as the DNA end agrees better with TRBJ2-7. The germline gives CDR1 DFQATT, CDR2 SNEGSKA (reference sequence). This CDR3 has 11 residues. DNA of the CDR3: TGCAGTGCTAGTAGTTCCTACGAGCAGTACTTC. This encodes CSASSSYEQYF.

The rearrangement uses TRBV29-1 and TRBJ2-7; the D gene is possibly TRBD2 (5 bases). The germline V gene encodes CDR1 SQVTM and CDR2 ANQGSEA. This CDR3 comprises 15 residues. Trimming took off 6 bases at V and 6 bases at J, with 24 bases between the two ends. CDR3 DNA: TGCAGCGTCGCCCCCCCGGGATGGGGTGAGGGCGAGCAGTACTTC. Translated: CSVAPPGWGEGEQYF.

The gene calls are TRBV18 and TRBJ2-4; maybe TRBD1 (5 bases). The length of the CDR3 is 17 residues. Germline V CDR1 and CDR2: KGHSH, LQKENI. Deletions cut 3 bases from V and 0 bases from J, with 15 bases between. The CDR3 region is CASSPDSQLLAKNIQYF. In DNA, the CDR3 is TGTGCCAGCTCACCTGACAGTCAGCTACTAGCCAAAAACATTCAGTACTTC.

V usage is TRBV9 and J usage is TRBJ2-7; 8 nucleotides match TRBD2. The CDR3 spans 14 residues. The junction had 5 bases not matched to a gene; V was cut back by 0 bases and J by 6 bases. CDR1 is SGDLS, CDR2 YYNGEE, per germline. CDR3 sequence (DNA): TGTGCCAGCAGCGTAGGACTAGCGATTAGCGAGCAGTACTTC. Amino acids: CASSVGLAISEQYF.

The CDR3 sequence: CASSLSAPRDSGNTIYF. Here the CDR3 DNA reads TGCGCCAGCAGCTTATCGGCCCCCCGGGACTCTGGAAACACCATATATTTT. V usage is TRBV5-1 and J usage is TRBJ1-3; D ambiguous. The germline V gene has CDR1 SGHRS and CDR2 YFSETQ. V lost 2 bases and J lost 0, with 15 bases in between. The CDR3 covers 17 residues.

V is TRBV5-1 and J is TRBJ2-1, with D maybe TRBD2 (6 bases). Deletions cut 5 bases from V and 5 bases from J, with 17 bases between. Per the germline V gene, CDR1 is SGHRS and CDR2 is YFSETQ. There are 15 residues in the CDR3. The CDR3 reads CASRGPGRDHNEQFF. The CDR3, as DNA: TGCGCCAGCAGGGGGCCAGGGCGGGACCACAATGAGCAGTTCTTC.